This T cell receptor beta chain was recovered during a study of a mutant IDH1 vaccine in newly diagnosed glioma (dated by TCRdb to 2020 to 2022). Describing the broader study: Vaccination was initiated 4-6 weeks after radiotherapy alone, or concurrently with temozolomide cycles in the chemotherapy-containing groups. Of the roughly 33 treated patients, approximately 60% were male and around 40% were female, and a mean age of approximately 40 years was recorded. Peripheral blood was drawn at six visits: V03 (baseline), V05, V07, V10, V12 and V13. Visit V12 was the week-35 safety follow-up and visit V13 was the week-47 end of study. Before enrollment, patients had received standard therapy of radiotherapy alone, temozolomide alone, or radiochemotherapy with temozolomide; most received the combination. For exploratory analyses, longitudinal TCRB deep sequencing was carried out in more than 20 treated patients wherever samples were available. The study at large found these results: Availability determined which PBMC samples were chosen for TCRB deep sequencing. The authors noted that analyses of patient blood samples could not be reproduced because of sample limitations. No apparent relationship was observed between pseudoprogression and alterations in the top peripheral T cell clonotypes detected by TCRB sequencing. Across multiple MHC alleles, vaccine-induced immune responses were seen in more than 90% of patients.

The time point label for this specimen denotes: week 35, safety follow-up. Each vaccine dose, consisting of 300 ug of a 20-mer mutant IDH1 peptide in Montanide, was administered subcutaneously with topical imiquimod. Patients received eight vaccinations in weeks 1, 3, 5, 7, 11, 15, 19 and 23, corresponding to visits V03 through V10. Donors had newly diagnosed WHO grade 3 or 4 IDH1-mutant astrocytomas with loss of nuclear ATRX. The samples were drawn from NOA16, a multicentre, single-arm, open-label phase I trial in Germany that tested a mutant IDH1 peptide vaccine in humans for the first time. Genomic DNA for TCRB sequencing was extracted from EDTA blood using the DNeasy Blood and Tissue Kit. As for this clone: No cognate antigen has been identified for it. The record has no base qualities; no much larger clone is one base away.

The library was made by the immunoSEQ multiplex PCR assay. Rearranged TCR beta chain sequences were amplified using the hsTCRB Kit according to the manufacturer's protocol. An Illumina MiSeq was used to sequence the TCRB libraries. Regarding the original processing steps: The kit vendor's proprietary platform handled demultiplexing, trimming and gene mapping. TCRdb limited this immuneACCESS table to in-frame rearrangements with V and J called. A share of clones is missing; checked studies link under half to unresolved V genes, and the rest is unexplained. The V and J calls and clone size were taken over from that table, and D and trimming were inferred from the DNA. Counted in this sample were about 48,000 clones; 79% of them appeared once. 6.7% of the sample goes to the ten largest clones. The CDR3 covers 15 residues, taking in both the cysteine and the phenylalanine. Kept here is only the CDR3 DNA, which spans 45 bases and is read in frame from base 1. The germline ends are 17 bases apart after V is trimmed by 6 bases and J by 8 bases. The germline V gene (reference sequence) sets CDR1 to MNHNY and CDR2 to SVGAGI.

Specimen: PBMCs, collected from a glioma patient whose treatment included an IDH1 peptide vaccine. The clonotype originates from a man aged 40-49 years with glioma. The chain is made from TRBV6-6 and TRBJ1-6; TRBD1 could be the D gene, as 6 bases match. For the CDR3, the sequence is CASRPGQTDYSPLHF. The nucleotide sequence reads TGTGCCAGCAGACCCGGACAGACAGACTATTCACCCCTCCACTTT.